In its sample, the clone carrying this T cell receptor beta chain was seen many times. This record belongs to a study of blood T cell repertoires in COVID-19. Per the germline V gene, CDR1 is MNHEY and CDR2 is SVGAGI. This CDR3 spans 12 amino acids. V was trimmed by 4 bases and J by 7 bases, leaving 10 bases between them. Generated by immunoSEQ multiplex PCR, the TCRdb table keeps only in-frame clones and is missing some. Of 150,000 to 200,000 clones in the sample, about four fifths were seen once. The V call is TRBV6-5, the J call TRBJ2-5; possibly TRBD2 for D (5 bases). This receptor was taken from a woman between 40 and 50 years old with COVID-19, enrolled during active disease. Sample: peripheral blood. CDR3: CASSWTGGTQYF. The CDR3 DNA sequence: TGTGCCAGCAGTTGGACTGGCGGGACCCAGTACTTC.